This TCR beta chain was documented in a study of blood T cell repertoires in COVID-19. Study context: Samples of COVID-19 (acute and convalescent) were obtained from the United States, Italy and Spain. T cells, B-cell-depleted T cells, or PBMCs supplied cDNA or gDNA.

CDR3 length equals 14 residues. V was pared by 1 base and J by 2 bases, with 7 bases between. Germline V lookup: CDR1 SGHVS, CDR2 FNYEAQ. Methods used by the authors: It was from reference gene primer amplification that nucleated cell counts were estimated. The protocol was immunoSEQ multiplex PCR, while the TCRdb copy is restricted to in-frame clones and leaves out a portion. V and J calls and clone size come straight from that table; D and trimming were deduced from the DNA. The table has 250,000 or so clones, 75% to 90% seen once; the top ten hold around 2.9%. What was sequenced was peripheral blood. This TCR was recovered from a woman between 25 and 40 years old with active or convalescent COVID-19. V gene TRBV7-6 combines with J gene TRBJ2-3; no clear D. This CDR3 reads CASSLVSFTDTQYF. The CDR3 DNA follows: TGTGCCAGCAGCTTAGTAAGCTTCACAGATACGCAGTATTTT.